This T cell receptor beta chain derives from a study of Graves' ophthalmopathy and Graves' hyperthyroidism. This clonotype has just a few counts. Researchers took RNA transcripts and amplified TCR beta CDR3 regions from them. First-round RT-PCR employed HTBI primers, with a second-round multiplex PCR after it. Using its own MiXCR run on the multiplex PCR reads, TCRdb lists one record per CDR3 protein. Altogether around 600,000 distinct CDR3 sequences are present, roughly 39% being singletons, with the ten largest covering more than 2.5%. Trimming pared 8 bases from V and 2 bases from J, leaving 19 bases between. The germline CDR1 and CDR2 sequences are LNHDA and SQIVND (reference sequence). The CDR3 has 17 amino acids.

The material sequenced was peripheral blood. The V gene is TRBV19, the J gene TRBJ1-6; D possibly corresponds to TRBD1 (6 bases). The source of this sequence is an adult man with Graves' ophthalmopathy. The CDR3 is CASGTGQGPPYNSPLHF. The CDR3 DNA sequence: TGTGCCAGTGGAACGGGGCAGGGGCCCCCCTATAATTCACCCCTCCACTTT.